This T cell receptor beta chain comes out of a study of cytomegalovirus exposure and HLA in healthy donors. Study observations and caveats: The study flagged some 180 TCR beta chains as cytomegalovirus-associated. CMV serostatus stood as the only immune exposure information on hand. Sequences of the TCR beta chain were said to predict the HLA-A and HLA-B alleles of most subjects accurately.

Vbeta (60) and Jbeta (13) primers were used in the PCR. Profiling relied on immunoSEQ multiplex PCR, and the TCRdb table lists in-frame clones only, not all of them. Of about 170,000 clones listed, around 73% are singletons. In the case of this clone: Its antigen remains unknown.

The germline CDR1 and CDR2 sequences are SGHVS and FNYEAQ. Trimming shortened V by 4 bases and J by 3 bases, and 15 bases separated the two germline ends. The CDR3 runs 15 residues. The receptor's source is a young woman in good health and CMV-seropositive. The chain couples TRBV7-6 to TRBJ1-1, with TRBD1 as a possible D gene (5 bases). The sample consisted of PBMCs. The CDR3 DNA follows: TGTGCCAGCAGCTCAGGGCAGGGTTATGACACTGAAGCTTTCTTT. As protein: CASSSGQGYDTEAFF. Filled out from reference TRBV7-6 and TRBJ1-1, the complete variable domain reads GAGVSQSPRYKVTKRGQDVALRCDPISGHVSLYWYRQALGQGPEFLTYFNYEAQQDKSGLPNDRFSAERPEGSISTLTIQRTEQRDSAMYRCASSSGQGYDTEAFFGQGTRLTVV.